Listed below are T cell receptor beta chains from one sample, sequenced in a study of blood T cell repertoires in COVID-19. Profiling relied on immunoSEQ multiplex PCR, and the TCRdb table lists in-frame clones only, not all of them. The data show about 180,000 clones, with around 76% seen just once and around 8% held by the top ten. Sequenced material: peripheral blood. The receptors come from a woman in her 70s with acute or convalescent COVID-19. Each CDR3 is given with its conserved first and last residue. The D gene is left open where the match is weak. Expanded clones get a size class; other rows say once, few or many, or leave the size out.

cdr3_nt: TGTGCCAGTAGTATCAGCTCCTACAATGAGCAGTTCTTC
cdr3_aa: CASSISSYNEQFF
clone_size: few
v_call: TRBV19
d_call: -
j_call: TRBJ2-1
cdr3_length: 13

cdr3_nt: TGTGCCAGCAGAGAGGACTACAATCAGCCCCAGCATTTT
cdr3_aa: CASREDYNQPQHF
clone_size: -
v_call: TRBV12-3/TRBV12-4
d_call: -
j_call: TRBJ1-5
cdr3_length: 13

cdr3_nt: TGTGCCAGCAGCCCATGGACTAGCGACGAGCAGTACTTC
cdr3_aa: CASSPWTSDEQYF
clone_size: -
v_call: TRBV5-4
d_call: TRBD2
j_call: TRBJ2-7
cdr3_length: 13

cdr3_nt: TGCGCCAGCAGCAACGCCGGGTCTGGGGCCAACGTCCTGACTTTC
cdr3_aa: CASSNAGSGANVLTF
clone_size: -
v_call: TRBV4-3
d_call: -
j_call: TRBJ2-6
cdr3_length: 15

cdr3_nt: TGCGCCAGCAGCCAAGATCCGGTGACAGGAAAGGGCTACACCTTC
cdr3_aa: CASSQDPVTGKGYTF
clone_size: -
v_call: TRBV4-3
d_call: -
j_call: TRBJ1-2
cdr3_length: 15

cdr3_nt: TGTGCCAGCAGTACTAGTGACAGGGGCGATCTCGGGCCGAATGAAAAACTGTTTTTT
cdr3_aa: CASSTSDRGDLGPNEKLFF
clone_size: -
v_call: TRBV2
d_call: TRBD1
j_call: TRBJ1-4
cdr3_length: 19

cdr3_nt: TGTGCCAGCAGACGGGGGGTAGGATCTGGGGCCAACGTCCTGACTTTC
cdr3_aa: CASRRGVGSGANVLTF
clone_size: -
v_call: TRBV28
d_call: TRBD2
j_call: TRBJ2-6
cdr3_length: 16

cdr3_nt: TGTGCCAGTAGTACCGTAGGACAGGGCTACACAGATACGCAGTATTTT
cdr3_aa: CASSTVGQGYTDTQYF
clone_size: -
v_call: TRBV19
d_call: TRBD1
j_call: TRBJ2-3
cdr3_length: 16

cdr3_nt: TGCGCCAGCAGCCAAGAAAGAACGACAGGGCCCAGAAACATTCAGTACTTC
cdr3_aa: CASSQERTTGPRNIQYF
clone_size: -
v_call: TRBV4-1
d_call: TRBD1
j_call: TRBJ2-4
cdr3_length: 17

cdr3_nt: TGTGCCAGCAGCGTAGCCCTGGCGGGAGCTAGCAATGAGCAGTTCTTC
cdr3_aa: CASSVALAGASNEQFF
clone_size: few
v_call: TRBV9
d_call: TRBD2
j_call: TRBJ2-1
cdr3_length: 16

cdr3_nt: TGTGCCAGTAGTTACTCCAGTGCTAGCAGCAATGAGCAGTTCTTC
cdr3_aa: CASSYSSASSNEQFF
clone_size: -
v_call: TRBV19
d_call: -
j_call: TRBJ2-1
cdr3_length: 15

cdr3_nt: TGTGCCTGGAGTGTCCTACAGGGTCATGAGCAGTACTTC
cdr3_aa: CAWSVLQGHEQYF
clone_size: -
v_call: TRBV30
d_call: -
j_call: TRBJ2-7
cdr3_length: 13

cdr3_nt: TGTGCCAGCAGCCCGGTGCGTCACCTGGGGCACACCGGGGAGCTGTTTTTT
cdr3_aa: CASSPVRHLGHTGELFF
clone_size: -
v_call: TRBV11-2
d_call: -
j_call: TRBJ2-2
cdr3_length: 17

cdr3_nt: TGTGCCAGTAGTGACAACAGGGGTTATGACTATGGCTACACCTTC
cdr3_aa: CASSDNRGYDYGYTF
clone_size: once
v_call: TRBV19
d_call: TRBD1
j_call: TRBJ1-2
cdr3_length: 15

cdr3_nt: TGTGCCAGCAGCTATAGCGGGAGTGGGAACAATGAGCAGTTCTTC
cdr3_aa: CASSYSGSGNNEQFF
clone_size: -
v_call: TRBV3-1/TRBV3-2
d_call: TRBD2
j_call: TRBJ2-1
cdr3_length: 15

cdr3_nt: TGTGCCAGCAGCTTAGGGCGGGAGGGCCGACATGAGCAGTTCTTC
cdr3_aa: CASSLGREGRHEQFF
clone_size: -
v_call: TRBV7-7
d_call: TRBD2
j_call: TRBJ2-1
cdr3_length: 15

cdr3_nt: TGTGCCACCAGCCCGACAGGGATGACTTATGGCTACACCTTC
cdr3_aa: CATSPTGMTYGYTF
clone_size: few
v_call: TRBV15
d_call: TRBD1
j_call: TRBJ1-2
cdr3_length: 14

cdr3_nt: TGTGCCAGCAGGCTTTACACAGGGAACAATCAGCCCCAGCATTTT
cdr3_aa: CASRLYTGNNQPQHF
clone_size: -
v_call: TRBV28
d_call: -
j_call: TRBJ1-5
cdr3_length: 15

cdr3_nt: TGTGCCAGCAGCGTAGCTTTGGATCCGGGACAGGGTTCTGGCTACACCTTC
cdr3_aa: CASSVALDPGQGSGYTF
clone_size: -
v_call: TRBV9
d_call: TRBD1
j_call: TRBJ1-2
cdr3_length: 17

cdr3_nt: TGCGCCAGCAGCTTTAATAGCGGGAGGGCCGTGGAGACCCAGTACTTC
cdr3_aa: CASSFNSGRAVETQYF
clone_size: -
v_call: TRBV5-1
d_call: TRBD2
j_call: TRBJ2-5
cdr3_length: 16

cdr3_nt: TGTGCTAGCAGCTTAGCGGGGGGGTTTGTCGATGAGCAGTTCTTC
cdr3_aa: CASSLAGGFVDEQFF
clone_size: -
v_call: TRBV7-7
d_call: TRBD2
j_call: TRBJ2-1
cdr3_length: 15

cdr3_nt: TGCGCCAGCAGCTTGGGGGCGGGAGATACGCAGTATTTT
cdr3_aa: CASSLGAGDTQYF
clone_size: -
v_call: TRBV5-1
d_call: -
j_call: TRBJ2-3
cdr3_length: 13

cdr3_nt: TGTGCCAGTAGTATCGGCGGGGTTTCGTACGAGCAGTACTTC
cdr3_aa: CASSIGGVSYEQYF
clone_size: -
v_call: TRBV19
d_call: -
j_call: TRBJ2-7
cdr3_length: 14

cdr3_nt: TGTGCCAGCAGTTTTAGAGCGAACACCGGGGAGCTGTTTTTT
cdr3_aa: CASSFRANTGELFF
clone_size: -
v_call: TRBV27
d_call: -
j_call: TRBJ2-2
cdr3_length: 14

cdr3_nt: TGCGCCAGCAGCTTGGGACCCTTTATCAGGGGCTACACCTTC
cdr3_aa: CASSLGPFIRGYTF
clone_size: few
v_call: TRBV5-1
d_call: -
j_call: TRBJ1-2
cdr3_length: 14

cdr3_nt: TGTGCCAGCAGCCAACCGCGCGAGGCCGGGGAGCTGTTTTTT
cdr3_aa: CASSQPREAGELFF
clone_size: -
v_call: TRBV4-2
d_call: -
j_call: TRBJ2-2
cdr3_length: 14

cdr3_nt: TGTGCCAGCAGTTACTCGAGGGACAGGCAGTTCTTC
cdr3_aa: CASSYSRDRQFF
clone_size: few
v_call: TRBV6-2/TRBV6-3
d_call: TRBD1
j_call: TRBJ2-1
cdr3_length: 12

cdr3_nt: TGTGCCACACAAGGGGTAACGAGCAATCAGCCCCAGCATTTT
cdr3_aa: CATQGVTSNQPQHF
clone_size: once
v_call: TRBV28
d_call: -
j_call: TRBJ1-5
cdr3_length: 14

cdr3_nt: TGTGCCAGCAGTTCCCCTTGGAGAGCTGAAGCTTTCTTT
cdr3_aa: CASSSPWRAEAFF
clone_size: -
v_call: TRBV12-3/TRBV12-4
d_call: -
j_call: TRBJ1-1
cdr3_length: 13

cdr3_nt: TGTGCCAGCAGCTTTTTTGACAGGGGGCTTGGGGCCAACGTCCTGACTTTC
cdr3_aa: CASSFFDRGLGANVLTF
clone_size: -
v_call: TRBV7-9
d_call: TRBD1
j_call: TRBJ2-6
cdr3_length: 17

cdr3_nt: TGTGCCACCAGTGGAGGAGATACGCAGTATTTT
cdr3_aa: CATSGGDTQYF
clone_size: -
v_call: TRBV24-1
d_call: -
j_call: TRBJ2-3
cdr3_length: 11

cdr3_nt: TGCGCCAGCAGCCCCGACGCCAGGTCAACTAATGAAAAACTGTTTTTT
cdr3_aa: CASSPDARSTNEKLFF
clone_size: -
v_call: TRBV4-3
d_call: -
j_call: TRBJ1-4
cdr3_length: 16

cdr3_nt: TGTGCCAGCAGCTTAGATCTTCCAGGGGTTGGTTCACCCCTCCACTTT
cdr3_aa: CASSLDLPGVGSPLHF
clone_size: -
v_call: TRBV7-8
d_call: -
j_call: TRBJ1-6
cdr3_length: 16

cdr3_nt: TGTGCCAGCAGCTTAGCCGGGACAGGGGCATCACCCCTCCACTTT
cdr3_aa: CASSLAGTGASPLHF
clone_size: -
v_call: TRBV7-9
d_call: TRBD1
j_call: TRBJ1-6
cdr3_length: 15

cdr3_nt: TGTGCCAGCAGCTTCGCGGGGGGGGCTGGCGAGCAGTACTTC
cdr3_aa: CASSFAGGAGEQYF
clone_size: -
v_call: TRBV7-9
d_call: TRBD2
j_call: TRBJ2-7
cdr3_length: 14

cdr3_nt: TGTGCCAGCAGCCAAGAGCCGGGACAGGGGAATGAGCAGTTCTTC
cdr3_aa: CASSQEPGQGNEQFF
clone_size: -
v_call: TRBV3-1/TRBV3-2
d_call: TRBD1
j_call: TRBJ2-1
cdr3_length: 15

cdr3_nt: TGTGCCAGCAGTCCGACTGGCCCCTACGAGCAGTACTTC
cdr3_aa: CASSPTGPYEQYF
clone_size: -
v_call: TRBV12-3/TRBV12-4
d_call: -
j_call: TRBJ2-7
cdr3_length: 13

cdr3_nt: TGCAGCGTTCCCGGACTAGCGGGACGTGGTGAGCAGTTCTTC
cdr3_aa: CSVPGLAGRGEQFF
clone_size: few
v_call: TRBV29-1
d_call: TRBD2
j_call: TRBJ2-1
cdr3_length: 14

cdr3_nt: TGTGCCAGCACGGACACCAGTAGCAATCAGCCCCAGCATTTT
cdr3_aa: CASTDTSSNQPQHF
clone_size: -
v_call: TRBV6-6
d_call: -
j_call: TRBJ1-5
cdr3_length: 14

cdr3_nt: TGCGCCAGCAGCTCGTTAACAGGGGGCGACTATGGCTACACCTTC
cdr3_aa: CASSSLTGGDYGYTF
clone_size: -
v_call: TRBV5-1
d_call: TRBD1
j_call: TRBJ1-2
cdr3_length: 15

cdr3_nt: TGTGCCAGCAGTTTTCAGGGGCCCACAGATACGCAGTATTTT
cdr3_aa: CASSFQGPTDTQYF
clone_size: -
v_call: TRBV27
d_call: -
j_call: TRBJ2-3
cdr3_length: 14

cdr3_nt: TGTGCCAGCAGCTGGAGACAGGGGAATCAGCCCCAGCATTTT
cdr3_aa: CASSWRQGNQPQHF
clone_size: -
v_call: TRBV3-1/TRBV3-2
d_call: TRBD1
j_call: TRBJ1-5
cdr3_length: 14

cdr3_nt: TGTGCCAGCAGCTTAGGAGTAGCGGGCTCCTACGAGCAGTACTTC
cdr3_aa: CASSLGVAGSYEQYF
clone_size: -
v_call: TRBV11-2
d_call: TRBD2
j_call: TRBJ2-7
cdr3_length: 15

cdr3_nt: TGTGCCAGCAGCTTGGATCGCGGAAACTACGAGCAGTACTTC
cdr3_aa: CASSLDRGNYEQYF
clone_size: -
v_call: TRBV5-6
d_call: -
j_call: TRBJ2-7
cdr3_length: 14

cdr3_nt: TGCAGTGCTAGTGCCACCAAGCTAACAGATACGCAGTATTTT
cdr3_aa: CSASATKLTDTQYF
clone_size: -
v_call: TRBV20-1
d_call: -
j_call: TRBJ2-3
cdr3_length: 14

cdr3_nt: TGTGCCAGCAGTTTACTGGGACAGATGTCCTATGGCTACACCTTC
cdr3_aa: CASSLLGQMSYGYTF
clone_size: -
v_call: TRBV27
d_call: TRBD1
j_call: TRBJ1-2
cdr3_length: 15

cdr3_nt: TGTGCCAGCAGCTCCTTGGACAGGAAGGGTCAGCCCCAGCATTTT
cdr3_aa: CASSSLDRKGQPQHF
clone_size: -
v_call: TRBV6-5
d_call: TRBD1
j_call: TRBJ1-5
cdr3_length: 15

cdr3_nt: TGTGCCAGCAGCCGCCGTGGGGACTTTTTAGACGAGCAGTACTTC
cdr3_aa: CASSRRGDFLDEQYF
clone_size: -
v_call: TRBV28
d_call: -
j_call: TRBJ2-7
cdr3_length: 15

cdr3_nt: TGTGCCACCAGCAGAGATTTCGGACTAGCGGGAGCCAATGAGCAGTTCTTC
cdr3_aa: CATSRDFGLAGANEQFF
clone_size: -
v_call: TRBV15
d_call: TRBD2
j_call: TRBJ2-1
cdr3_length: 17

cdr3_nt: TGTGCCAGCAGCTTGGACCTGAAGGCAGGGTCGACCCTCCACTTT
cdr3_aa: CASSLDLKAGSTLHF
clone_size: few
v_call: TRBV5-6
d_call: -
j_call: TRBJ1-6
cdr3_length: 15

cdr3_nt: TGTGCCAGCAGCCAAGATGCCGGGGTTAGCTCCTACGAGCAGTACTTC
cdr3_aa: CASSQDAGVSSYEQYF
clone_size: -
v_call: TRBV3-1/TRBV3-2
d_call: -
j_call: TRBJ2-7
cdr3_length: 16